The rows below give T cell receptor beta chains drawn from one sample of a study of cytomegalovirus exposure and HLA in healthy donors. Measured with immunoSEQ multiplex PCR; TCRdb has only the in-frame clones, and not every one. The repertoire holds 180,000 or so clones, about 89% seen once, with 6% to 8% in the top ten. Sample: PBMCs. These receptor sequences come from a man aged 25-40 years in good health and CMV-seropositive. Each CDR3 is given with its conserved first and last residue. D genes are given only for firm matches. Clone sizes are given selectively: once, few, many, or a class where the clone is expanded.

V: TRBV4-1; size: .; J: TRBJ2-7; length: 16; D: .; CDR3: CASSQDMAGIVYEQYF; DNA: TGCGCCAGCAGCCAAGATATGGCAGGAATAGTTTACGAGCAGTACTTC
V: TRBV5-1; size: .; J: TRBJ2-3; length: 16; D: .; CDR3: CASSSGTRTSTDTQYF; DNA: TGCGCCAGCAGCTCGGGTACTAGGACTAGCACAGATACGCAGTATTTT
V: TRBV4-1; size: .; J: TRBJ2-3; length: 12; D: .; CDR3: CASRGAGDTQYF; DNA: TGCGCCAGCCGGGGGGCCGGGGATACGCAGTATTTT
V: TRBV5-6; size: once; J: TRBJ2-1; length: 17; D: .; CDR3: CASTTTVRGSSYNEQFF; DNA: TGTGCCAGCACCACAACCGTGAGGGGTAGCTCCTACAATGAGCAGTTCTTC
V: TRBV9; size: .; J: TRBJ2-1; length: 16; D: TRBD2; CDR3: CASSPPGLAGYNEQFF; DNA: TGTGCCAGCAGCCCCCCGGGACTAGCGGGTTACAATGAGCAGTTCTTC
V: TRBV4-2; size: .; J: TRBJ2-2; length: 17; D: .; CDR3: CASSQGLGLGATGELFF; DNA: TGTGCCAGCAGCCAAGGGCTGGGGCTTGGGGCCACCGGGGAGCTGTTTTTT
V: TRBV5-1; size: .; J: TRBJ1-1; length: 15; D: .; CDR3: CASSYGGLLNTEAFF; DNA: TGCGCCAGCAGCTACGGGGGGCTGCTGAACACTGAAGCTTTCTTT
V: TRBV11-3; size: .; J: TRBJ1-2; length: 13; D: .; CDR3: CASSSSQFRGYTF; DNA: TGTGCCAGCAGCTCATCGCAGTTCAGAGGCTACACCTTC
V: TRBV2; size: .; J: TRBJ2-3; length: 15; D: .; CDR3: CASTMGQRFTDTQYF; DNA: TGTGCCAGCACTATGGGACAACGATTCACAGATACGCAGTATTTT
V: TRBV2; size: .; J: TRBJ2-7; length: 16; D: TRBD2; CDR3: CASSEALAGGSYEQYF; DNA: TGTGCCAGCAGTGAAGCGCTAGCGGGGGGCTCCTACGAGCAGTACTTC
V: TRBV7-2; size: .; J: TRBJ1-1; length: 12; D: .; CDR3: CASSRDFTEAFF; DNA: TGTGCCAGCAGCCGGGACTTCACTGAAGCTTTCTTT
V: TRBV9; size: .; J: TRBJ2-2; length: 15; D: TRBD2; CDR3: CASALAGTNTGELFF; DNA: TGTGCCAGCGCACTAGCGGGCACGAACACCGGGGAGCTGTTTTTT
V: TRBV28; size: .; J: TRBJ1-2; length: 19; D: TRBD1; CDR3: CASREFGEASDRGDYGYTF; DNA: TGTGCCAGCAGGGAGTTTGGAGAAGCGTCAGACAGGGGAGACTATGGCTACACCTTC
V: TRBV5-1; size: once; J: TRBJ1-4; length: 14; D: .; CDR3: CASSELATNEKLFF; DNA: TGCGCCAGCAGCGAGCTTGCAACTAATGAAAAACTGTTTTTT
V: TRBV19; size: .; J: TRBJ1-5; length: 14; D: .; CDR3: CASNPLSGGQPQHF; DNA: TGTGCCAGTAATCCGCTCTCGGGAGGTCAGCCCCAGCATTTT
V: TRBV4-1; size: .; J: TRBJ2-1; length: 15; D: TRBD2; CDR3: CASSLVAGGDNEQFF; DNA: TGCGCCAGCAGCCTAGTAGCGGGAGGGGACAATGAGCAGTTCTTC
V: TRBV15; size: .; J: TRBJ2-7; length: 13; D: .; CDR3: CATSSVPTYEQYF; DNA: TGTGCCACCAGCAGTGTGCCAACCTACGAGCAGTACTTC
V: TRBV6-5; size: .; J: TRBJ2-5; length: 13; D: .; CDR3: CASSYALKETQYF; DNA: TGTGCCAGCAGTTACGCCCTCAAAGAGACCCAGTACTTC
V: TRBV9; size: .; J: TRBJ2-1; length: 14; D: .; CDR3: CASSSMWLINEQFF; DNA: TGTGCCAGCAGCTCCATGTGGCTCATCAATGAGCAGTTCTTC
V: TRBV4-1; size: .; J: TRBJ2-2; length: 17; D: TRBD2; CDR3: CASSPRGGGSNTGELFF; DNA: TGCGCCAGCAGCCCCCGCGGCGGGGGATCGAACACCGGGGAGCTGTTTTTT
V: TRBV6-5; size: .; J: TRBJ2-7; length: 16; D: .; CDR3: CASSYDRTSQSHEQYF; DNA: TGTGCCAGCAGTTACGATAGGACGTCCCAGTCTCACGAGCAGTACTTC
V: TRBV29-1; size: .; J: TRBJ2-4; length: 14; D: .; CDR3: CSGVDGEAKNIQYF; DNA: TGCAGCGGGGTGGATGGGGAAGCCAAAAACATTCAGTACTTC
V: TRBV11-3; size: .; J: TRBJ2-5; length: 13; D: .; CDR3: CASSLDFGETQYF; DNA: TGTGCCAGCAGCTTAGATTTTGGAGAGACCCAGTACTTC